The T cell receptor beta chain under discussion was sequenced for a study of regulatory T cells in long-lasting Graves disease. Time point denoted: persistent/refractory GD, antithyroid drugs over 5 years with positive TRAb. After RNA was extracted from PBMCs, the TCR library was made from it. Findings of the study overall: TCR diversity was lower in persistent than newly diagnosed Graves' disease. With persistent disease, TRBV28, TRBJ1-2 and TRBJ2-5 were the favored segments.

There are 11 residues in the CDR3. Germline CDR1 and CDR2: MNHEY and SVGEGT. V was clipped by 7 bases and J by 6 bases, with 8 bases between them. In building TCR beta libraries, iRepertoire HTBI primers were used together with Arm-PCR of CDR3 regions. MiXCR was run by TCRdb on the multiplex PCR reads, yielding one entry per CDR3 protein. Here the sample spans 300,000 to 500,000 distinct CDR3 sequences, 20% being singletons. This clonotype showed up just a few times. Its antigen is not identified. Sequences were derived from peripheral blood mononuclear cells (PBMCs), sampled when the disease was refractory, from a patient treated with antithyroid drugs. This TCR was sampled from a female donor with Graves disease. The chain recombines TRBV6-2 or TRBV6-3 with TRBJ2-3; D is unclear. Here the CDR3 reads CASTRHDTQYF. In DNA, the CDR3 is TGTGCCAGCACTAGGCACGATACGCAGTATTTT.